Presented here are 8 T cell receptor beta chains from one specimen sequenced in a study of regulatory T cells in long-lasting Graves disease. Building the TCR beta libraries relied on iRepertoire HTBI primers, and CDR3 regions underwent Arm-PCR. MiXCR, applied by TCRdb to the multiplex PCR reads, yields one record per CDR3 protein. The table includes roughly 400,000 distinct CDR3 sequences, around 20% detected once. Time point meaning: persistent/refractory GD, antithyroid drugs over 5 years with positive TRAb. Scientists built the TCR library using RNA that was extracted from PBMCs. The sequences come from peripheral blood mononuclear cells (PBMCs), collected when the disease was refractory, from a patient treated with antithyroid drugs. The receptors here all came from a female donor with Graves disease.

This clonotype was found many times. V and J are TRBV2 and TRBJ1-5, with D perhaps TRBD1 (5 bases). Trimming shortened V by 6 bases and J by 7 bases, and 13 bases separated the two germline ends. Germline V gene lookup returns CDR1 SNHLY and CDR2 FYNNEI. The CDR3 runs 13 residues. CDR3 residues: CASSKGGEQPQHF. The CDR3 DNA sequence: TGTGCCAGCAGCAAAGGAGGGGAGCAGCCCCAGCATTTT.

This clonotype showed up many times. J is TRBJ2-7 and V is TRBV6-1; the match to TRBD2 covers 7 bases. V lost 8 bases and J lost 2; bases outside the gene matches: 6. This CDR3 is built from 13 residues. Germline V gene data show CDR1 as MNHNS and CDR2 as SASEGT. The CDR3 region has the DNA TGTGCCAGCCTTGCGGGAGAAGCCTACGAGCAGTACTTC. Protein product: CASLAGEAYEQYF.

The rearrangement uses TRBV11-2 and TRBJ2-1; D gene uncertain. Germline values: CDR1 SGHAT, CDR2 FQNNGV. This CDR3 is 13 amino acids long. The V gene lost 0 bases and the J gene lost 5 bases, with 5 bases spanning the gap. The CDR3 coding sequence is TGTGCCAGCAGCTTAGAGGGCCACAATGAGCAGTTCTTC. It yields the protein CASSLEGHNEQFF.

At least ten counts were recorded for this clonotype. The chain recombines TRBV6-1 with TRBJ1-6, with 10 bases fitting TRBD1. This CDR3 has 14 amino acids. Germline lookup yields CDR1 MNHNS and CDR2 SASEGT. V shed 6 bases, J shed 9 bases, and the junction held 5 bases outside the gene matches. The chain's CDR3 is CASRRQGASSPLHF. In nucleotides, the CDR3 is TGTGCCAGCAGGCGACAGGGGGCAAGTTCACCCCTCCACTTT.

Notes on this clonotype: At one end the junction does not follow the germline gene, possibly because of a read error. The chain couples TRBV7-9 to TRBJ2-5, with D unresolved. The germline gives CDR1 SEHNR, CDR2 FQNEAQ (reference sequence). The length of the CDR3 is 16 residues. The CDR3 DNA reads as TGTGCCAGCAGCCCCCCGGTCTATAACACTCAAGGGACCCAGTACTTC. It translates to CASSPPVYNTQGTQYF.

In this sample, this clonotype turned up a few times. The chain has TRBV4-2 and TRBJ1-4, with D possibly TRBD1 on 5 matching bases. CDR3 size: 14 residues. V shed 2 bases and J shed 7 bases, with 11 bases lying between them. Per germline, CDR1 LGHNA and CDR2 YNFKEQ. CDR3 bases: TGTGCCAGCAGCCAACCCGACAGTACTGAAAAACTGTTTTTT. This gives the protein CASSQPDSTEKLFF.

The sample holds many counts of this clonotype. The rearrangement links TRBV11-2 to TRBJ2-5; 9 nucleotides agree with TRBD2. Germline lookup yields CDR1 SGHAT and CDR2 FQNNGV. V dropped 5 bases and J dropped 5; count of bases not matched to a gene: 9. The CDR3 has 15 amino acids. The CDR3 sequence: CASSAIAGEQETQYF. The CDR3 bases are TGTGCCAGCAGCGCCATAGCGGGAGAGCAGGAGACCCAGTACTTC.

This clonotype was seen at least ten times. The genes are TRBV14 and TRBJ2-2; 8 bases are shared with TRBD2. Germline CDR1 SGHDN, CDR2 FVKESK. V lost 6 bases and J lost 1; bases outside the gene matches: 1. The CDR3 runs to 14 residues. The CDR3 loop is CASRLAVNTGELFF. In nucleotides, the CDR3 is TGTGCCAGCAGACTAGCGGTGAACACCGGGGAGCTGTTTTTT.